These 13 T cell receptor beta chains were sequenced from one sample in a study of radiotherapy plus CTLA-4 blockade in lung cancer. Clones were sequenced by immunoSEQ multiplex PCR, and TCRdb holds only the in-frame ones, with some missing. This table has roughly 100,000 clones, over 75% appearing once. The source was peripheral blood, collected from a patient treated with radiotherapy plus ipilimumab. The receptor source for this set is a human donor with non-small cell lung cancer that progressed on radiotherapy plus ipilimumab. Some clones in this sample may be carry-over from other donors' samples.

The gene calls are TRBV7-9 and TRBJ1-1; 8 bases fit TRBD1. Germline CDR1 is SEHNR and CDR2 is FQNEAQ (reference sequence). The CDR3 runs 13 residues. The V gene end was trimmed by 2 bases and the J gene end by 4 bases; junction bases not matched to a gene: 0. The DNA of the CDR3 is TGTGCCAGCAGCTTAACAGGGGGCACTGAAGCTTTCTTT. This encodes CASSLTGGTEAFF.

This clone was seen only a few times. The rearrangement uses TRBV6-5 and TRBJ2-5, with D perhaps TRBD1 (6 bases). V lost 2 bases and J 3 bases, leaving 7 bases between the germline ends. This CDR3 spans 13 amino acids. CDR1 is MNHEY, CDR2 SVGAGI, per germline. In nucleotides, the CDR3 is TGTGCCAGCAGTTACGAGGGGGAAGAGACCCAGTACTTC. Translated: CASSYEGEETQYF.

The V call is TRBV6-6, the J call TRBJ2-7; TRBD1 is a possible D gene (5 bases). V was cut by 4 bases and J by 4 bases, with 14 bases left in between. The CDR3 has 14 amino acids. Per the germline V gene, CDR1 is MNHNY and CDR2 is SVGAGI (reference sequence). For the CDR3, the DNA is TGTGCCAGCAGTTCCCCAGACAGAAGATACGAGCAGTACTTC. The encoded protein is CASSSPDRRYEQYF.

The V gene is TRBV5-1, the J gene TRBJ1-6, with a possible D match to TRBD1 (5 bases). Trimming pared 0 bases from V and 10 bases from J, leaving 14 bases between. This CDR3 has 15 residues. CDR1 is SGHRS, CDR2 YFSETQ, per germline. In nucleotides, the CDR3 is TGCGCCAGCAGCTTGGACTGGGGGACCAAATCACCCCTCCACTTT. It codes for CASSLDWGTKSPLHF.

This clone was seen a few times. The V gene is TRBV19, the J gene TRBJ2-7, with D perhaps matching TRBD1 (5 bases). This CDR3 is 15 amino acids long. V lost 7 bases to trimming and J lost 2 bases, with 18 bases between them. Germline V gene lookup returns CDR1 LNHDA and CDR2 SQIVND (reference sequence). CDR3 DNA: TGTGCCAGTACCCCCCGTGACAGAAGTACCTACGAGCAGTACTTC. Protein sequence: CASTPRDRSTYEQYF.

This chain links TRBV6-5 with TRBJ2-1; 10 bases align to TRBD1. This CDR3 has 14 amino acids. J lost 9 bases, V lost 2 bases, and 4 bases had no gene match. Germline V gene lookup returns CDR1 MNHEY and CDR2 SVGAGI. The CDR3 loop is CASSYGTGVGEQFF. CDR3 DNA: TGTGCCAGCAGTTACGGGACAGGGGTTGGTGAGCAGTTCTTC.

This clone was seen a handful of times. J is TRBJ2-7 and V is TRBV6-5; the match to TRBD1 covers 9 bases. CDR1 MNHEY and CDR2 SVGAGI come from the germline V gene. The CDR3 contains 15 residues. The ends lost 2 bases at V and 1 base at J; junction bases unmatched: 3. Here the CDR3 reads CASSYEGTGSYEQYF. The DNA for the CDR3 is TGTGCCAGCAGTTACGAGGGGACAGGGTCCTACGAGCAGTACTTC.

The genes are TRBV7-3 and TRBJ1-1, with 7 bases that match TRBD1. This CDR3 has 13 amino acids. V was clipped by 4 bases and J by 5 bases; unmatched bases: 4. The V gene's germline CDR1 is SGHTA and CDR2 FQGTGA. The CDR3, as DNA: TGTGCCAGCAGCTCCAGGGGGGAAACTGAAGCTTTCTTT. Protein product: CASSSRGETEAFF.

The CDR3 DNA sequence: TGTGCCAGCAGCTTACAACTAGCCTCGAACACCGGGGAGCTGTTTTTT. Translating it yields CASSLQLASNTGELFF. This chain links TRBV11-2 with TRBJ2-2, with a weak D call TRBD2 (6 bases). This CDR3 has 16 residues. Germline assignment: CDR1 SGHAT and CDR2 FQNNGV. V was pared by 2 bases and J by 0 bases, with 10 bases between.

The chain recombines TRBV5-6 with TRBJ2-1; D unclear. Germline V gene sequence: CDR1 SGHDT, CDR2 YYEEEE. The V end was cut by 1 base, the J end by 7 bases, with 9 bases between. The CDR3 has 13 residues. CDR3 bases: TGTGCCAGCAGCTTGACCGGCCGGAATGAGCAGTTCTTC. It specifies CASSLTGRNEQFF. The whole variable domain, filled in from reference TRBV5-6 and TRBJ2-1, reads DAGVTQSPTHLIKTRGQQVTLRCSPKSGHDTVSWYQQALGQGPQFIFQYYEEEERQRGNFPDRFSGHQFPNYSSELNVNALLLGDSALYLCASSLTGRNEQFFGPGTRLTVL.

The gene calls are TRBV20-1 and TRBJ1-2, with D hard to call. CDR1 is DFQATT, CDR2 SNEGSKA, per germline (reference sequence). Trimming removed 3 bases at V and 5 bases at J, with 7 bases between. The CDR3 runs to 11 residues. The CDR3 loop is CSASNGYGYTF. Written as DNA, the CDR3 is TGCAGTGCTAGTAACGGATATGGCTACACCTTC.

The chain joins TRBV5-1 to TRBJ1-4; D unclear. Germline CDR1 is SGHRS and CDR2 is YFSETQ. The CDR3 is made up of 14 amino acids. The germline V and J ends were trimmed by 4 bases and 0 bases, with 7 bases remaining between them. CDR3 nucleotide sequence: TGCGCCAGCAGCCAGCCAGCAACTAATGAAAAACTGTTTTTT. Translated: CASSQPATNEKLFF.

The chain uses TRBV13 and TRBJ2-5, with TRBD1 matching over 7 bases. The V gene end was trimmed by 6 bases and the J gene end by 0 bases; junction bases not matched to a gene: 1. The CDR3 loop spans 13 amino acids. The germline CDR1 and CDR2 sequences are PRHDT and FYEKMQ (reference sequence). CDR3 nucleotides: TGTGCCAGCAGGGGGACAGACCAAGAGACCCAGTACTTC. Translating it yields CASRGTDQETQYF.